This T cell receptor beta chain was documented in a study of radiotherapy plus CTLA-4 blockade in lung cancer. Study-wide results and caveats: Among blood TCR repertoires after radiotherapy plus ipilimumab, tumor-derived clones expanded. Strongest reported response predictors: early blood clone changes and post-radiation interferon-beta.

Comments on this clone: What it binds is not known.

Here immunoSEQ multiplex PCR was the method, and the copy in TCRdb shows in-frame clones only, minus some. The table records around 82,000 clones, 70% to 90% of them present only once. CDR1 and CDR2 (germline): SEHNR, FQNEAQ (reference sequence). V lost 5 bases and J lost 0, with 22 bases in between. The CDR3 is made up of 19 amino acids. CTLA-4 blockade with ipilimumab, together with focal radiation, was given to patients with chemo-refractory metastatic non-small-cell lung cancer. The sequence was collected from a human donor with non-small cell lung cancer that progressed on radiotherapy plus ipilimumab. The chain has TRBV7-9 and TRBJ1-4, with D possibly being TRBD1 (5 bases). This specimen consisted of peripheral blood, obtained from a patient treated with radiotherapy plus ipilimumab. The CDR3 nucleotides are TGTGCCAGCAGCCAAGGAGGGACGGTGATAAGCGCAACTAATGAAAAACTGTTTTTT. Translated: CASSQGGTVISATNEKLFF.